Sequencing of this TCR beta chain was carried out in a study of T cell clones after liver transplantation. The V gene's germline CDR1 is SGDLS and CDR2 YYNGEE. V was trimmed by 3 bases and J by 9 bases, leaving 15 bases between them. This CDR3 is 13 amino acids long. The protocol was immunoSEQ multiplex PCR, while the TCRdb copy is restricted to in-frame clones and leaves out a portion. Here the sample spans under 6,000 clones, roughly 27% being singletons. As concerns this clone: Its matching antigen is unknown.

Proliferating CFSE-low MLR cells were sequenced to define alloreactive TCRbeta sequences. This receptor was identified in a human patient who received a liver transplant. Some T cells may possibly be graft donor cells. The specimen sequenced was CD4+ T cells from cultured PBMCs. This rearrangement joins TRBV9 to TRBJ2-5; D is possibly TRBD1 (5 bases). The chain's CDR3 is CASSADSTGPQYF. The CDR3 coding sequence is TGTGCCAGCAGCGCAGACAGTACCGGGCCCCAGTACTTC.